The 26 T cell receptor beta chains listed next were all sequenced from one sample in a study of OX40 agonist ivuxolimab in advanced cancers. Sequencing used immunoSEQ multiplex PCR; TCRdb keeps in-frame clones, though not all of them. The table has around 69,000 clones, 70% to 90% seen once. Sequences were derived from CD4+ or CD8+ T cells sorted from blood, sampled in a trial of the OX40 agonist ivuxolimab. The receptors were sampled from an adult with an advanced solid tumor such as melanoma, head and neck, liver or kidney cancer.

V and J are TRBV7-3 and TRBJ2-6, with D possibly TRBD2 on 6 matching bases. The CDR3 loop spans 15 amino acids. Germline V lookup: CDR1 SGHTA, CDR2 FQGTGA. V was trimmed by 10 bases and J by 4 bases, leaving 17 bases between them. CDR3 residues: CATGTGVAGANVLTF. The CDR3 DNA is TGTGCCACGGGGACGGGGGTGGCCGGGGCCAACGTCCTGACTTTC.

This rearrangement joins TRBV5-1 to TRBJ2-7; D possibly corresponds to TRBD1 (8 bases). Trimming left V 4 bases short and J 4 bases short, with 18 bases between. CDR3 length: 15 amino acids. Germline V gives CDR1 SGHRS, CDR2 YFSETQ. CDR3 loop: CASSPGGGRRYEQYF. CDR3 nucleotide sequence: TGCGCCAGCAGCCCAGGGGGCGGGAGAAGGTACGAGCAGTACTTC.

This clone was seen only once. The chain employs TRBV2 and TRBJ2-5; TRBD2 agrees at 8 bases. With V trimmed by 5 bases and J by 4 bases, 6 bases remained unmatched. The CDR3 is 14 residues long. Germline CDR1 and CDR2: SNHLY and FYNNEI. CDR3 nucleotides: TGTGCCAGCAGTCGACCGGGGGGGACAGAGACCCAGTACTTC. Amino acids: CASSRPGGTETQYF.

This chain's CDR3 is CASAGQIFEAFF. The CDR3 DNA reads TGTGCCAGCGCGGGACAGATCTTTGAAGCTTTCTTT. The V call is TRBV7-9, the J call TRBJ1-1; TRBD1 aligns across 7 bases. The CDR3 is made up of 12 amino acids. V gave up 8 bases and J gave up 7 bases; unmatched junction bases: 7. Per the germline V gene, CDR1 is SEHNR and CDR2 is FQNEAQ (reference sequence).

The V call is TRBV18, the J call TRBJ1-5, with 12 bases that match TRBD1. Per germline, CDR1 KGHSH and CDR2 LQKENI. The CDR3 has 18 residues. The V segment lost 4 bases and the J segment 5 bases; nucleotides outside the gene matches: 12. This CDR3 is CASSLLPGQGASDQPQHF. Written as DNA, the CDR3 is TGTGCCAGCTCACTTCTCCCGGGACAGGGGGCGTCGGATCAGCCCCAGCATTTT.

This chain joins TRBV5-6 and TRBJ1-2, with 9 bases identical to TRBD1. The CDR3 extends over 15 amino acids. The germline V gene has CDR1 SGHDT and CDR2 YYEEEE. Trimming took 3 bases from V and 4 from J; bases not matched to a gene: 7. The chain's CDR3 is CASSSGTGYFYGYTF. The CDR3 coding sequence is TGTGCCAGCAGCTCCGGGACAGGGTACTTCTATGGCTACACCTTC.

This rearrangement joins TRBV20-1 to TRBJ2-1; no firm D call. The ends were cut back, 0 bases at V and 7 bases at J, with 4 bases in the middle. Per germline, CDR1 DFQATT and CDR2 SNEGSKA (reference sequence). This CDR3 is built from 11 residues. CDR3 loop: CSARDRNEQFF. The CDR3 region has the DNA TGCAGTGCTAGAGACCGGAATGAGCAGTTCTTC.

The chain carries TRBV5-1 and TRBJ1-4; TRBD1 might be the D (6 bases). V lost 5 bases and J lost 5, with 13 bases in between. Germline V gives CDR1 SGHRS, CDR2 YFSETQ. CDR3 length: 14 amino acids. The CDR3 reads CASSSTGINEKLFF. The CDR3, as DNA: TGCGCCAGCAGTTCTACAGGGATCAATGAAAAACTGTTTTTT.

The CDR3 protein is CASSERGTGGREKLFF. Here the CDR3 DNA reads TGTGCCAGCAGTGAAAGGGGGACAGGGGGGCGTGAAAAACTGTTTTTT. The gene calls are TRBV2 and TRBJ1-4; TRBD1 agrees at 11 bases. Germline CDR1 is SNHLY and CDR2 is FYNNEI. The CDR3 spans 16 residues. V lost 2 bases to trimming and J lost 7 bases; unmatched junction nucleotides: 6.

This clone came up a few times. V is TRBV18 and J is TRBJ1-1; no reliable D call. The CDR3 consists of 14 residues. Germline CDR1 KGHSH, CDR2 LQKENI. The V gene lost 1 base and the J gene lost 3 bases, with 9 bases spanning the gap. This CDR3 is CASSPLHGDTEAFF. The CDR3 DNA reads TGTGCCAGCTCACCACTCCACGGGGACACTGAAGCTTTCTTT.

CDR3 protein: CASSLDEAGNTEAFF. DNA for the CDR3: TGTGCCAGCAGTCTCGACGAGGCGGGAAACACTGAAGCTTTCTTT. This chain uses TRBV6-6 with TRBJ1-1; D remains ambiguous. Trimming took off 5 bases at V and 2 bases at J, with 15 bases between the two ends. CDR1 and CDR2 from the germline V gene are MNHNY and SVGAGI (reference sequence). The CDR3 is made up of 15 amino acids.

The rearrangement links TRBV5-1 to TRBJ2-1, with D possibly matching TRBD2 (5 bases). V was trimmed by 4 bases and J by 2 bases, leaving 13 bases between them. This CDR3 contains 15 residues. Looked up from germline, CDR1 is SGHRS and CDR2 is YFSETQ. This CDR3 is CASSPGLVPYNEQFF. Here the CDR3 DNA reads TGCGCCAGCAGCCCTGGACTGGTTCCCTACAATGAGCAGTTCTTC.

This clone is a singleton in its sample. This chain connects TRBV19 to TRBJ1-4, with unresolved D. Germline lookup yields CDR1 LNHDA and CDR2 SQIVND (reference sequence). The CDR3 is made up of 14 amino acids. Trimming removed 7 bases from V and 0 bases from J, with 9 bases in between. CDR3 bases: TGTGCCAGTACCGACGGATCAACTAATGAAAAACTGTTTTTT. Translating it yields CASTDGSTNEKLFF.

This chain joins TRBV12-5 and TRBJ2-3; D might be TRBD1 or TRBD2, each matching 5 bases. The CDR3 is 15 amino acids. Trimming removed 2 bases at V and 2 bases at J, with 11 bases between. CDR1 and CDR2 (germline): LGHNT, FRNRAP. This CDR3 reads CASGLRGEFTDTQYF. Written as DNA, the CDR3 is TGTGCTAGTGGTTTGCGAGGGGAGTTCACAGATACGCAGTATTTT.

This chain uses TRBV27 with TRBJ1-3; TRBD1 might be the D (5 bases). CDR3 length: 15 residues. Germline V gene data show CDR1 as MNHEY and CDR2 as SMNVEV (reference sequence). Trimming removed 4 bases at V and 4 bases at J, with 14 bases between. The CDR3 loop is CASSSGSRTGNTIYF. The CDR3 region has the DNA TGTGCCAGCAGTTCAGGGTCCCGTACGGGAAACACCATATATTTT.

This clone was picked up one time. V is TRBV30 and J is TRBJ2-7; TRBD2 matches 9 bases. V shed 3 bases, J shed 7 bases, and the junction held 7 bases outside the gene matches. CDR1 and CDR2 (germline): GTSNPN, SVGIG (reference sequence). This CDR3 is built from 13 residues. The CDR3 region has the DNA TGTGCCTGGAGCAATAGCGGGAGTGGAGAGCAGTACTTC. Its translation is CAWSNSGSGEQYF.

This chain joins TRBV4-1 and TRBJ2-5, with TRBD1 identical over 9 bases. Germline trimming cut 6 bases from V and 5 bases from J; bases unmatched to any gene: 7. Germline V gene lookup returns CDR1 MGHRA and CDR2 YSYEKL. CDR3 size: 14 residues. The CDR3 here is CASRPGQGIETQYF. In nucleotides, the CDR3 is TGCGCCAGCAGGCCGGGACAGGGAATTGAGACCCAGTACTTC.

V usage is TRBV11-3 and J usage is TRBJ2-7; D could derive from TRBD1 or TRBD2 (6 bases each). CDR3 length: 14 residues. Germline V gene data show CDR1 as SGHNT and CDR2 as YENEEA. V shed 2 bases and J shed 0 bases, with 8 bases lying between them. The CDR3 DNA reads TGTGCCAGCAGCTTAAGGGGGGACTCCTACGAGCAGTACTTC. This encodes CASSLRGDSYEQYF.

V gene TRBV6-5 combines with J gene TRBJ2-7, with 8 bases aligning to TRBD1. The CDR3 contains 15 residues. CDR1 MNHEY and CDR2 SVGAGI come from the germline V gene. The V and J ends lost 6 bases and 3 bases, in that order; junction bases with no gene match: 10. Written as DNA, the CDR3 is TGTGCCAGCAGCCCCCGGACAGGGCACTTCTACGAGCAGTACTTC. Amino acids: CASSPRTGHFYEQYF.

The chain employs TRBV5-1 and TRBJ2-3, with unresolved D. In germline, CDR1 is SGHRS, CDR2 YFSETQ. The CDR3 consists of 15 residues. The V gene lost 1 base and the J gene lost 1 base, with 10 bases spanning the gap. CDR3 bases: TGCGCCAGCAGCTTGCAAGATACCGGCACAGATACGCAGTATTTT. It encodes CASSLQDTGTDTQYF.

The rearrangement links TRBV27 to TRBJ1-2; maybe TRBD1 (5 bases). The germline V and J ends were trimmed by 7 bases and 2 bases, with 17 bases remaining between them. The CDR3 extends over 15 amino acids. CDR1 and CDR2 (germline): MNHEY, SMNVEV (reference sequence). The CDR3 sequence: CASTKRGGSNYGYTF. For the CDR3, the DNA is TGTGCCAGCACTAAGCGGGGGGGATCCAACTATGGCTACACCTTC.

The rearrangement uses TRBV6-4 and TRBJ2-2; TRBD1 agrees at 10 bases. Germline CDR1 is MRHNA and CDR2 is SNTAGT. CDR3 size: 15 residues. The V gene end was trimmed by 5 bases and the J gene end by 6 bases; junction bases not matched to a gene: 6. The CDR3 coding sequence is TGTGCCAGCAGTCCGGGGACAGGGGCTCCCGGGGAGCTGTTTTTT. It specifies CASSPGTGAPGELFF.

The chain recombines TRBV19 with TRBJ2-3; 10 bases line up with TRBD2. The ends lost 5 bases at V and 1 base at J; junction bases unmatched: 9. This CDR3 has 17 residues. Germline CDR1 reads LNHDA; CDR2 reads SQIVND (reference sequence). CDR3 coding DNA: TGTGCCAGTAGTTCCCCCCCTAGCGGGAGCGGCACAGATACGCAGTATTTT. As protein: CASSSPPSGSGTDTQYF.

V is TRBV11-3 and J is TRBJ1-1; D call uncertain. There are 15 residues in the CDR3. V lost 5 bases to trimming and J lost 0 bases, with 13 bases between them. Germline V gene lookup returns CDR1 SGHNT and CDR2 YENEEA. Here the CDR3 DNA reads TGTGCCAGCAGCCGTTACGGAGGGATGAACACTGAAGCTTTCTTT. Protein: CASSRYGGMNTEAFF.

V is TRBV7-2 and J is TRBJ1-2; 8 nucleotides agree with TRBD1. Germline V lookup: CDR1 SGHTA, CDR2 FQGNSA. The CDR3 contains 14 residues. Trimming took 3 bases from V and 5 from J; bases not matched to a gene: 5. CDR3 sequence (DNA): TGTGCCAGCAGCTTCGGACAGGGATTGTATGGCTACACCTTC. It encodes CASSFGQGLYGYTF.

This chain links TRBV5-1 with TRBJ2-5; D remains ambiguous. The CDR3 has 14 amino acids. Per germline, CDR1 SGHRS and CDR2 YFSETQ. V lost 0 bases and J lost 4, with 10 bases in between. CDR3: CASSLGTSGETQYF. CDR3 in DNA: TGCGCCAGCAGCTTGGGTACGAGTGGAGAGACCCAGTACTTC. The full variable domain, with the rest looked up from reference TRBV5-1 and TRBJ2-5, is KAGVTQTPRYLIKTRGQQVTLSCSPISGHRSVSWYQQTPGQGLQFLFEYFSETQRNKGNFPGRFSGRQFSNSRSEMNVSTLELGDSALYLCASSLGTSGETQYFGPGTRLLVL.